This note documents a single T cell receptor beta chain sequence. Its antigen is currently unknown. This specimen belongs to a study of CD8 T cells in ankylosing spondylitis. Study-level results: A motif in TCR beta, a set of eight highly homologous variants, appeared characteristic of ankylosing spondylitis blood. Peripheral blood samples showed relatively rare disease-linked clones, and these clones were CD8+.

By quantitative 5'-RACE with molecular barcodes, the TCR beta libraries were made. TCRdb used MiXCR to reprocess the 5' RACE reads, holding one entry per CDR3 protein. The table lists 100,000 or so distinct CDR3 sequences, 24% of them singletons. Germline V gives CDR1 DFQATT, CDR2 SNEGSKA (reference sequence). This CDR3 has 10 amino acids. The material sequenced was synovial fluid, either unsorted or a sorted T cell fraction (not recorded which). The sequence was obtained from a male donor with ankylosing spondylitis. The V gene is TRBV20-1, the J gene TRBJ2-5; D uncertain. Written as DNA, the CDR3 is TGCAGCCAGGACCGGGAGACCCAGTACTTC. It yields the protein CSQDRETQYF.